This T cell receptor beta chain was retrieved from a study of OX40 agonist ivuxolimab in advanced cancers. At the level of the whole study: Ivuxolimab was an agonistic, fully human IgG2 monoclonal antibody directed against OX40 (CD134), a costimulatory receptor. Intravenous ivuxolimab was administered to patients every 2 weeks at six dose levels: 0.01, 0.1, 0.3, 1.5, 3 and 10 mg/kg. Of the roughly 52 patients in dose escalation, some 20 had hepatocellular carcinoma, approximately 15 had melanoma, 9 had renal cell carcinoma and 9 had head and neck cancer. In the dose-escalation cohort, more than 75% of patients were male, and the mean age was approximately 55 years, with a range of roughly 20 to 85. Prior anti-PD-1, anti-PD-L1 or anti-CTLA-4 therapy was permitted, and approximately 40% of dose-escalation patients had received checkpoint inhibitors. Partial responses occurred in three dose-escalation patients, of whom one had hepatocellular carcinoma and two had cutaneous melanoma. The point of sequencing TCRbeta in the periphery was to test whether ivuxolimab changed TCR sequence diversity and drove clonal T-cell expansion. The paper covers the monotherapy dose-escalation part of the phase I ivuxolimab trial, which included N ≈ 50 patients.

The trial excluded patients who had a history of autoimmune disease or who were on systemic immunosuppression. Peripheral blood for TCR sequencing was collected from all dose cohorts at baseline, on cycle 4 day 1, and on cycle 7 day 1. The samples were drawn from a first-in-human, open-label, multicenter phase I dose-escalation trial of ivuxolimab. The trial enrolled adults with locally advanced or metastatic head and neck squamous cell, hepatocellular, melanoma or renal cell carcinoma. Before TCR sequencing, CD4+ T cells and CD8+ T cells were sorted from peripheral blood as separate populations. In its sample, this clone was seen once. Its binding antigen is unknown. Per-nucleotide qualities are absent, and no much larger clonotype sits a single base away. The CDR3 contains 11 residues, cysteine and phenylalanine counted. Only the CDR3 DNA stays, 33 bases, in frame from base 1. Sequences SGHVS (CDR1) and FQNEAQ (CDR2) are obtained from the germline V gene. V is shortened by 2 bases, J by 7 bases, and the region joining them spans 4 bases.

Overall study outcomes, separate from this receptor: In the 0.1-3.0 mg/kg groups, partial responders were among the patients with the lowest normalized peripheral clonal expansion, particularly in CD8+ T cells. Antigen specificity was not determined for the clonally expanded peripheral T cells. Low levels of normalized T-cell clonal expansion were also seen in some patients who did not respond. At doses of 0.1 to 3.0 mg/kg, clonal expansion of both CD4+ and CD8+ T cells in blood was seen between baseline and week 6. After ivuxolimab, CD8+ T cells had more expanded clones than CD4+ T cells on average.

To sequence the TCRbeta CDR3 region, genomic DNA was isolated from the sorted cells. The immunoSEQ Assay was used for sequencing of TCRbeta CDR3 regions. Here the immuneACCESS table is served through TCRdb, limited to in-frame sequences with V and J called. Missing clones are a known gap in these copies; in checked studies unresolved V genes cover under half, and the rest lacks a known reason. Across this sample there are tens of thousands of clones, with 70% to 90% seen only once. The leading ten clones occupy 5% to 6% of the sample. This chain is built from TRBV7-8 and TRBJ2-3; confidence is insufficient to name the D gene. The clonotype was recovered from an adult with an advanced solid tumor such as melanoma, head and neck, liver or kidney cancer. Sample: CD4+ or CD8+ T cells sorted from blood, taken in a trial of the OX40 agonist ivuxolimab. The CDR3 corresponds to CASSLQNTQYF. Here is the DNA: TGTGCCAGCAGCTTACAAAATACGCAGTATTTT.